This entry features one T cell receptor beta chain sequence. This clonotype appeared many times. This clone's antigen is unknown. One base away there is no much larger clone; base qualities are not given. Stable Graves' hyperthyroidism was defined as no progression to ophthalmopathy during 18 months of follow-up. Hyperthyroidism patients were newly diagnosed, with disease duration under 2 months, and aged 18 to 65 years. The study excluded patients with uncontrolled infections, other autoimmune diseases, pregnancy or lactation. Diagnoses relied on clinical symptoms, serum thyroxine and TRAb, thyroid ultrasound and orbital computed tomography. PBMCs were isolated from about 10 ml of fresh peripheral blood by Ficoll-Paque density gradient centrifugation. Total RNA was extracted using Trizol reagent, and RNA quality was assessed on an Agilent 2100 Bioanalyzer. For CDR1 and CDR2, the germline V gene lists SGHTA and FQGNSA. V is cut by 5 bases and J by 5 bases, and the space between the germline ends is 12 bases. From the cysteine up to the phenylalanine, the CDR3 has a length of 14 residues. The kept DNA is CDR3 alone, 42 bases in frame from the first base.

These data are taken from a study of T cells in Graves' hyperthyroidism and ophthalmopathy (dated by TCRdb to about 2019). In terms of the full investigation: Peripheral blood samples were taken at initial diagnosis, before any treatment was given. To identify distinguishing TCR V-J signatures, a discovery cohort of 100 or so patients was used, comprising approximately 40 with Graves' ophthalmopathy and around 57 with stable Graves' hyperthyroidism. Whether ophthalmopathy could be predicted prospectively was tested in an independent validation cohort made up of roughly 20 hyperthyroidism patients plus 17 patients who later progressed to ophthalmopathy. The 100 discovery patients were randomly divided into training and test sets at a 7:3 ratio. The study also compared thyroid tissue and blood T-cell repertoires from about six Graves' hyperthyroidism patients. After sampling, hyperthyroidism patients received methimazole starting at 30 mg daily, and ophthalmopathy patients received high-dose intravenous methylprednisolone. According to the paper, TCR Vbeta CDR3 sequencing was carried out on 135 peripheral blood samples, which came from 40 to 45 ophthalmopathy, 75 to 80 hyperthyroidism and some 17 progressor patients. Paper-wide results and their limitations: In validation, the model predicted progression to ophthalmopathy a median of about 6.5 months before onset, with roughly 71% sensitivity and 72.22% specificity. Most expanded thyroid clonotypes (frequency above 0.001) were also found in blood, which suggests that blood repertoires may mirror thyroid immune responses. A 13 V-J signature model separated ophthalmopathy from stable hyperthyroidism, with about 88% sensitivity and about 81% specificity in cross-validation and 80%/75% in testing. No statistical method was used to fix the sample size in advance, and group allocation was not hidden from the investigators.

The TCR beta CDR3 regions were amplified from RNA transcripts. The first round of RT-PCR for the TCR CDR3 was performed with the HTBI primer set and the Qiagen OneStep RT-PCR kit. Libraries were constructed in a second round of multiplex PCR, after which size selection and purification were performed. Paired-end sequencing of the libraries was performed with 100 bp reads on an Illumina HiSeq2000. As for the original processing: SOAPnuke was used to process the raw data, with reads discarded if the reads contained adapters or uncalled bases, had a mean Phred below 15, or lacked an exact constant-primer or identifier match. High-quality paired reads were merged using COPE v1.2.5, and each unique nucleotide sequence was defined as a clonotype. MiTCR v1.1 was used to align clonotypes to the IMGT TRBV, TRBD and TRBJ reference segments. The analysis included only V-J combinations with a frequency above 0.0001, which together covered 99.2% of the repertoires. The TCS score was defined as the ratio of F50 (clonal expansion) to E x V (chaos), calculated using BLOSUM62-based TCRdist between CDR3 peptides within each V-J. Welch's t-statistics and random forest reduced roughly 540 V-J features to about 13, which were used in a naive Bayes classifier (R e1071). TCRdb itself trimmed the public reads at Q25 with fastp, ran MiXCR and retained productive beta chains. Rows are combined by CDR3 protein, so each entry shows the most common genes and DNA. TCRdb, not the authors, supplied the V and J calls. The sample table contains hundreds of thousands of distinct CDR3 sequences; only one count was recorded for around 13% of them. In total, the top ten clones hold roughly 10% of the sample.

Recombination joined TRBV7-2 with TRBJ1-4; perhaps TRBD1 is the D gene, with 5 bases matching. Sequencing used blood. The TCR was taken from a woman aged 18-30 years with Graves' hyperthyroidism. The DNA sequence is given as TGTGCCAGCAGCCCTGGGACGGGAAATGAAAAACTGTTTTTT. This gives the protein CASSPGTGNEKLFF.